The clone carrying this T cell receptor (beta chain) was counted a few times. Antigen unknown. Newly diagnosed patients aged 18 to 65 had hyperthyroidism of under 2 months' duration. The entry originates in a study of T cells in Graves' hyperthyroidism and ophthalmopathy. Turning to the study itself: Prior to any treatment, at the point of initial diagnosis, peripheral blood was collected. Notes on the study in general: For ophthalmopathy, model prediction preceded onset by a median about six months. Patients with ophthalmopathy were separated from those with stable hyperthyroidism by a 13 V-J model.

There were TCR beta CDR3 regions amplified from RNA transcripts. In the first-round RT-PCR of the TCR CDR3, the HTBI primer set was used. TCRdb re-called the multiplex PCR reads through MiXCR, storing one row per CDR3 protein. The sample yields some 600,000 distinct CDR3 sequences, about 14% seen once. This TCR was sampled from a woman under 40 with Graves' hyperthyroidism that later progressed to Graves' ophthalmopathy. Sequencing was carried out using blood.

The CDR3 region is CASSSPQSNQPQHF. The CDR3 bases are TGCGCCAGCAGTTCCCCCCAAAGCAATCAGCCCCAGCATTTT. The V call is TRBV4-1, the J call TRBJ1-5; no clear D gene. The CDR3 runs 14 residues. V was trimmed by 6 bases and J by 1 base, leaving 10 bases between them. CDR1 and CDR2 (germline): MGHRA, YSYEKL.